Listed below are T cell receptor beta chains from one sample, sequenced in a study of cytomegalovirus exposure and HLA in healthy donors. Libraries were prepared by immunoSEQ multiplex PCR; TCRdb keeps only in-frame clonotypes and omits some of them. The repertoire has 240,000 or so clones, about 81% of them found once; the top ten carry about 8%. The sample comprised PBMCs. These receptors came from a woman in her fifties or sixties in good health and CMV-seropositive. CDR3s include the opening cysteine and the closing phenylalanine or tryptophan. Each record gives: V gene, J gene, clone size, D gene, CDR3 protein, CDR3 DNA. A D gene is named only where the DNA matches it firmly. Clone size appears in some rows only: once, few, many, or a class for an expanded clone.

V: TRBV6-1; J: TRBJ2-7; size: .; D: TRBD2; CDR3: CASTPSGRIYEQYF; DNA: TGTGCCAGCACTCCTAGCGGGAGGATCTACGAGCAGTACTTC
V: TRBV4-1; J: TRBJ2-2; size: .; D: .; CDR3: CASSHPRGRTTGELFF; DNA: TGCGCCAGCAGCCACCCCCGAGGGAGGACTACCGGGGAGCTGTTTTTT
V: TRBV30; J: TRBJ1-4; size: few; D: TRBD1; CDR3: CAWSRGQDKEKLFF; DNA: TGTGCCTGGAGTCGGGGACAGGACAAAGAAAAACTGTTTTTT
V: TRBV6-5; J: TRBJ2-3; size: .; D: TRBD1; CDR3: CASKRQGRTDTQYF; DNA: TGTGCCAGCAAACGACAGGGCCGCACAGATACGCAGTATTTT
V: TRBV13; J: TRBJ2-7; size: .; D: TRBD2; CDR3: CASSLGGTSIKQYF; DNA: TGTGCCAGCAGCTTGGGGGGGACTAGCATCAAGCAGTACTTC
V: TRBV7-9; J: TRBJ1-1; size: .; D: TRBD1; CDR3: CASSPQGPNTEAFF; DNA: TGTGCCAGCAGCCCACAGGGGCCGAACACTGAAGCTTTCTTT
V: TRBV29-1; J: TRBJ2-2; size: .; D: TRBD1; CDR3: CSVDRGQNTGELFF; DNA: TGCAGCGTTGACAGGGGGCAGAACACCGGGGAGCTGTTTTTT
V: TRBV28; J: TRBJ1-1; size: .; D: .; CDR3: CASSLMYFGGSVAPEAFF; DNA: TGTGCCAGCAGTTTAATGTATTTTGGGGGGAGTGTTGCCCCTGAAGCTTTCTTT
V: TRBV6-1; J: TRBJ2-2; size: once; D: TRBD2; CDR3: CASSERREGVGELFF; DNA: TGTGCCAGCAGTGAACGGCGGGAGGGCGTGGGGGAGCTGTTTTTT
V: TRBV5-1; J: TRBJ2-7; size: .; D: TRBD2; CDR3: CASTPGGTSSYEQYF; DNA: TGCGCCAGCACCCCGGGGGGAACCAGCTCCTACGAGCAGTACTTC
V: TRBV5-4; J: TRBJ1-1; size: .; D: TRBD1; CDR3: CASTGQGSNTEAFF; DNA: TGTGCCAGCACGGGACAGGGATCGAACACTGAAGCTTTCTTT
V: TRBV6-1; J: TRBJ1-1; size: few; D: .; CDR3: CASRSGFRNTEAFF; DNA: TGTGCCAGCAGATCAGGTTTTCGCAACACTGAAGCTTTCTTT
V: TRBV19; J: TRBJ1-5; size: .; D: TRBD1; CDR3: CATNPGQGGNQPQHF; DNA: TGTGCCACCAACCCGGGACAGGGGGGGAATCAGCCCCAGCATTTT
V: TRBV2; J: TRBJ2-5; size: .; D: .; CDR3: CASSEPGETQYF; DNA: TGTGCCAGCAGTGAGCCGGGTGAGACCCAGTACTTC
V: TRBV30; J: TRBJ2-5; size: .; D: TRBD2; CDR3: CAWSVPSGRRETQYF; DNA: TGTGCCTGGAGTGTCCCTAGCGGGAGAAGGGAGACCCAGTACTTC
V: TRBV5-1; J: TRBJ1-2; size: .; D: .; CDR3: CASSATTGVVYGYTF; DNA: TGCGCCAGCAGCGCAACTACCGGGGTGGTCTATGGCTACACCTTC
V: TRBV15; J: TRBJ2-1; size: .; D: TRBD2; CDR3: CATSRGVGLASRNEQFF; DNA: TGTGCCACCAGCAGAGGAGTAGGACTAGCCTCCCGCAATGAGCAGTTCTTC